A selection of T cell receptor beta chains follows, all from one sample in a study of blood T cell repertoires in COVID-19. The protocol was immunoSEQ multiplex PCR, while the TCRdb copy is restricted to in-frame clones and leaves out a portion. Of 150,000 to 200,000 clones in the sample, about 90% were seen once. Sequenced material: peripheral blood. The receptors come from a man in his fifties or sixties with acute or convalescent COVID-19. Both conserved end residues are part of each CDR3. Each record gives: J gene, D gene, V gene, clone size, CDR3 protein, CDR3 DNA. A D gene is named only where the DNA matches it firmly. Part of the rows lack a size; the others show once, few, many or a class for expanded clones.

j_gene: TRBJ1-1
d_gene: .
v_gene: TRBV7-2
abundance: .
CDR3aa: CASSPFSGGVRNTEAFF
CDR3nt: TGTGCCAGCAGCCCCTTCTCGGGGGGGGTACGGAACACTGAAGCTTTCTTT

j_gene: TRBJ1-4
d_gene: .
v_gene: TRBV7-8
abundance: .
CDR3aa: CASSRRYNEKLFF
CDR3nt: TGTGCCAGCAGCCGACGGTATAATGAAAAACTGTTTTTT

j_gene: TRBJ2-1
d_gene: TRBD1
v_gene: TRBV2
abundance: .
CDR3aa: CASSSRDRVDNEQFF
CDR3nt: TGTGCCAGCAGTAGCCGGGACAGGGTGGACAATGAGCAGTTCTTC

j_gene: TRBJ1-5
d_gene: .
v_gene: TRBV25-1
abundance: .
CDR3aa: CANTPGTDNQPQHF
CDR3nt: TGTGCCAACACGCCCGGTACAGACAATCAGCCCCAGCATTTT

j_gene: TRBJ2-2
d_gene: .
v_gene: TRBV30
abundance: .
CDR3aa: CAWSIGATGELFF
CDR3nt: TGTGCCTGGAGTATAGGGGCCACCGGGGAGCTGTTTTTT

j_gene: TRBJ2-1
d_gene: .
v_gene: TRBV12-5
abundance: few
CDR3aa: CASGLTGRPYNEQFF
CDR3nt: TGTGCTAGTGGACTTACAGGGCGCCCTTACAATGAGCAGTTCTTC

j_gene: TRBJ1-5
d_gene: .
v_gene: TRBV6-5
abundance: once
CDR3aa: CASSLTGTKNQPQHF
CDR3nt: TGTGCCAGCAGCCTCACCGGGACTAAGAATCAGCCCCAGCATTTT

j_gene: TRBJ2-1
d_gene: TRBD2
v_gene: TRBV9
abundance: .
CDR3aa: CASSHGLAEFNEQFF
CDR3nt: TGTGCCAGCAGCCACGGACTAGCGGAGTTTAATGAGCAGTTCTTC

j_gene: TRBJ1-2
d_gene: TRBD1
v_gene: TRBV18
abundance: once
CDR3aa: CASSPVLETGIGYTF
CDR3nt: TGTGCCAGCTCACCAGTGTTAGAGACAGGGATTGGCTACACCTTC

j_gene: TRBJ2-7
d_gene: TRBD2
v_gene: TRBV10-2
abundance: once
CDR3aa: CASASGGAIAAYEQYF
CDR3nt: TGCGCCAGTGCTAGCGGGGGGGCCATTGCCGCCTACGAGCAGTACTTC

j_gene: TRBJ2-2
d_gene: .
v_gene: TRBV3-1/TRBV3-2
abundance: few
CDR3aa: CASSLRSNTGELFF
CDR3nt: TGTGCCAGCAGCCTCCGAAGCAACACCGGGGAGCTGTTTTTT

j_gene: TRBJ2-2
d_gene: TRBD1
v_gene: TRBV14
abundance: many
CDR3aa: CASSHQTGRIAGELFF
CDR3nt: TGTGCCAGCAGCCATCAGACAGGGCGAATAGCCGGGGAGCTGTTTTTT

j_gene: TRBJ1-2
d_gene: TRBD1
v_gene: TRBV7-8
abundance: .
CDR3aa: CASSLAQRTGKNGYTF
CDR3nt: TGTGCCAGCAGCTTAGCGCAACGGACAGGGAAGAATGGCTACACCTTC

j_gene: TRBJ1-1
d_gene: .
v_gene: TRBV6-6
abundance: .
CDR3aa: CASTQNRAEAFF
CDR3nt: TGTGCCAGCACTCAGAACAGGGCTGAAGCTTTCTTT

j_gene: TRBJ1-1
d_gene: .
v_gene: TRBV4-3
abundance: few
CDR3aa: CASSQDIVARVGNTEAFF
CDR3nt: TGCGCCAGCAGCCAAGATATAGTAGCGAGGGTTGGGAACACTGAAGCTTTCTTT

j_gene: TRBJ2-2
d_gene: TRBD2
v_gene: TRBV7-8
abundance: .
CDR3aa: CASSLWGLAGQSGELFF
CDR3nt: TGTGCCAGCAGCTTATGGGGACTAGCGGGACAATCCGGGGAGCTGTTTTTT

j_gene: TRBJ1-5
d_gene: .
v_gene: TRBV20-1
abundance: .
CDR3aa: CSASQGREQPQHF
CDR3nt: TGCAGTGCTAGTCAGGGGAGGGAGCAGCCCCAGCATTTT

j_gene: TRBJ2-7
d_gene: TRBD2
v_gene: TRBV4-3
abundance: .
CDR3aa: CASSQDGTAGSYEQYF
CDR3nt: TGCGCCAGCAGCCAAGATGGCACAGCGGGGTCCTACGAGCAGTACTTC

j_gene: TRBJ1-2
d_gene: .
v_gene: TRBV5-5
abundance: .
CDR3aa: CASSSSTGMDGYTF
CDR3nt: TGTGCCAGCAGTTCTTCAACGGGAATGGATGGCTACACCTTC

j_gene: TRBJ2-7
d_gene: .
v_gene: TRBV5-1
abundance: .
CDR3aa: CASSLVNSNEQYF
CDR3nt: TGCGCCAGCAGCTTGGTTAACTCGAACGAGCAGTACTTC

j_gene: TRBJ1-6
d_gene: .
v_gene: TRBV19
abundance: .
CDR3aa: CASSNREGSYNSPLHF
CDR3nt: TGTGCCAGTAGTAACAGGGAGGGGTCCTATAATTCACCCCTCCACTTT

j_gene: TRBJ2-5
d_gene: TRBD1
v_gene: TRBV7-9
abundance: once
CDR3aa: CASSSPGIIEDRSTQYF
CDR3nt: TGTGCCAGCAGCTCCCCCGGCATTATCGAGGACAGGTCGACCCAGTACTTC

j_gene: TRBJ2-1
d_gene: .
v_gene: TRBV7-9
abundance: .
CDR3aa: CASDLGGGDEQFF
CDR3nt: TGTGCCAGCGACCTCGGAGGGGGCGATGAGCAGTTCTTC

j_gene: TRBJ1-1
d_gene: .
v_gene: TRBV5-1
abundance: .
CDR3aa: CASSEGGKAEAFF
CDR3nt: TGCGCCAGCAGCGAAGGGGGTAAGGCTGAAGCTTTCTTT

j_gene: TRBJ1-2
d_gene: TRBD1
v_gene: TRBV12-3/TRBV12-4
abundance: .
CDR3aa: CASRGDRGNGYTF
CDR3nt: TGTGCCAGCAGGGGGGACAGGGGGAACGGCTACACCTTC

j_gene: TRBJ1-1
d_gene: TRBD1
v_gene: TRBV7-2
abundance: .
CDR3aa: CASSTRDRAGTEAFF
CDR3nt: TGTGCCAGCAGCACCCGGGACAGGGCGGGGACTGAAGCTTTCTTT

j_gene: TRBJ2-1
d_gene: TRBD1
v_gene: TRBV5-1
abundance: .
CDR3aa: CASSQQGFGEQFF
CDR3nt: TGCGCCAGCAGCCAACAGGGGTTCGGTGAGCAGTTCTTC

j_gene: TRBJ1-2
d_gene: .
v_gene: TRBV6-4
abundance: once
CDR3aa: CASSQETGYGYTF
CDR3nt: TGTGCCAGCAGTCAAGAAACGGGGTATGGCTACACCTTC

j_gene: TRBJ1-1
d_gene: .
v_gene: TRBV18
abundance: .
CDR3aa: CASSQQINEGNTEAFF
CDR3nt: TGTGCCAGCTCGCAACAGATAAACGAGGGGAACACTGAAGCTTTCTTT

j_gene: TRBJ1-3
d_gene: .
v_gene: TRBV4-1
abundance: .
CDR3aa: CASSQDTGTGNTIYF
CDR3nt: TGCGCCAGCAGCCAAGATACAGGGACTGGAAACACCATATATTTT

j_gene: TRBJ1-4
d_gene: .
v_gene: TRBV11-2
abundance: .
CDR3aa: CASSAGTDYEKLFF
CDR3nt: TGTGCCAGCAGCGCGGGGACCGACTATGAAAAACTGTTTTTT

j_gene: TRBJ2-2
d_gene: TRBD1
v_gene: TRBV3-1/TRBV3-2
abundance: few
CDR3aa: CASSPNFRTGKVTGELFF
CDR3nt: TGTGCCAGCAGCCCCAACTTCCGGACAGGGAAGGTCACCGGGGAGCTGTTTTTT

j_gene: TRBJ2-1
d_gene: TRBD2
v_gene: TRBV9
abundance: .
CDR3aa: CASTLSGGHGNEQFF
CDR3nt: TGTGCCAGTACCCTTAGCGGGGGGCATGGCAATGAGCAGTTCTTC

j_gene: TRBJ2-3
d_gene: .
v_gene: TRBV6-6
abundance: .
CDR3aa: CASSSQTTDTQYF
CDR3nt: TGTGCCAGCAGCTCACAAACCACAGATACGCAGTATTTT